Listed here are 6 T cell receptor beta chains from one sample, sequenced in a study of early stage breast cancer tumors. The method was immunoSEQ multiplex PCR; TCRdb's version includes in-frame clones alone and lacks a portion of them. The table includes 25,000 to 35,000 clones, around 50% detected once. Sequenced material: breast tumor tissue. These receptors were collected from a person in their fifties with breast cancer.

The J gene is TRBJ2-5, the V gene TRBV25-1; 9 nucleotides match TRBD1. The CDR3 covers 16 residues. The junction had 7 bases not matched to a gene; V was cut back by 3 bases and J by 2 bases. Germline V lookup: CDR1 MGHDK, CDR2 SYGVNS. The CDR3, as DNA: TGTGCCAGCAGTGACTTCGGGACAGGGCTTCAAGAGACCCAGTACTTC. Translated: CASSDFGTGLQETQYF.

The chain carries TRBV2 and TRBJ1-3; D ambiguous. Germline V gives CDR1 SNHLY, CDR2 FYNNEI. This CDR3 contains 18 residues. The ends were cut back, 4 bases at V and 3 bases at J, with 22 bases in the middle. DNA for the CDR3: TGTGCCAGCAGTGTCGGTGGCCTACCCTTTTTGCATGGAAACACCATATATTTT. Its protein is CASSVGGLPFLHGNTIYF. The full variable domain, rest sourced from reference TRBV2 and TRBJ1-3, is EPEVTQTPSHQVTQMGQEVILRCVPISNHLYFYWYRQILGQKVEFLVSFYNNEISEKSEIFDDQFSVERPDGSNFTLKIRSTKLEDSAMYFCASSVGGLPFLHGNTIYFGEGSWLTVV.

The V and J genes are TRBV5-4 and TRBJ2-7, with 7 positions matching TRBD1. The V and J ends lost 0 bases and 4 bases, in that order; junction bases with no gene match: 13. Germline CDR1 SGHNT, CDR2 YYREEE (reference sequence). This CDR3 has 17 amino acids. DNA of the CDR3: TGTGCCAGCAGCTTGGATGGGACAGTCATTCGTTCTTACGAGCAGTACTTC. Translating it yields CASSLDGTVIRSYEQYF.

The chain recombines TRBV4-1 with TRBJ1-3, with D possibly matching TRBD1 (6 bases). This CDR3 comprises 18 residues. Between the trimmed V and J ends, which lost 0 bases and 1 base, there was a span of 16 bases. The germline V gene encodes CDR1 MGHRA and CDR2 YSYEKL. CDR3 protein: CASSQDRGGFSSGNTIYF. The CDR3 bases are TGCGCCAGCAGCCAAGATAGGGGGGGTTTCAGTTCTGGAAACACCATATATTTT.

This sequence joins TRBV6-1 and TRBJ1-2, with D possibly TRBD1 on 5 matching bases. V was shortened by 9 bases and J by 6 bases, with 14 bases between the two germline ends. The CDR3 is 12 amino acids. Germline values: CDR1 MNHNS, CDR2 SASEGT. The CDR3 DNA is TGTGCCAGTCGACGGGGGGTGAATGGCTACACCTTC. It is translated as CASRRGVNGYTF.

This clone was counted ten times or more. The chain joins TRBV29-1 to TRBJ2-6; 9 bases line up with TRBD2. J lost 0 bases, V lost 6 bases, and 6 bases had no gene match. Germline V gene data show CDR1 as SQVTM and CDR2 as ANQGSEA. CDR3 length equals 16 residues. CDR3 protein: CSVLAGEPSGANVLTF. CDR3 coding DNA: TGCAGCGTCTTAGCGGGGGAACCCTCTGGGGCCAACGTCCTGACTTTC.